This note documents a single T cell receptor (beta chain) sequence. Its antigen is undetermined. These data belong to a study of OX40 agonist ivuxolimab in advanced cancers. The wider study: Males comprised roughly four fifths of the group, whose mean age was 60 years (range roughly 20 to 90). Earlier anti-PD-1, anti-PD-L1 or anti-CTLA-4 therapy was permitted; around 40% had received some.

The CDR3 is made up of 16 amino acids. Study conclusions and caveats: The antigens recognized by the expanded peripheral T cells, that is their antigen specificity, were not determined.

Measured with immunoSEQ multiplex PCR; TCRdb has only the in-frame clones, and not every one. This table has approximately 89,000 clones, nearly 90% appearing once. The chain combines TRBV21-1 with TRBJ1-5. TRBV21-1 represents a pseudogene. The starting material was CD4+ or CD8+ T cells sorted from blood, obtained in a trial of the OX40 agonist ivuxolimab. The clonotype originates from an adult with an advanced solid tumor such as melanoma, head and neck, liver or kidney cancer. CDR3 DNA sequence: TGTGCCAGCAGCTTCCCCCGAGGGGTTTGCAATCAGCCCCAGCATTTT. Its protein product is CASSFPRGVCNQPQHF.